The clone carrying this TCR beta chain appeared a few times. What it recognizes is unknown. The donors, all healthy, were Caucasians living in Russia, aged about 6 to 90. It was with a sample-barcoded 5' primer and a J-beta primer mix that a second PCR of roughly 7 to 12 cycles was run. TCRdb itself ran the 5' RACE reads through MiXCR, one entry per CDR3 protein. The repertoire holds 1.4 million to 1.5 million distinct CDR3 sequences, with 42% as singletons. The record originates from a study of blood T cells in healthy people across ages. Overall study context: Roughly one uniquely barcoded beta molecule per two T cells was captured.

General study findings and limits: Diversity figures based on one million T cells were deemed too low.

CDR3 length: 16 amino acids. Germline V gives CDR1 MGHDK, CDR2 SYGVNS. The V end was cut by 0 bases, the J end by 8 bases, with 16 bases between. V and J are TRBV25-1 and TRBJ1-4; D perhaps matches TRBD1 (5 bases). The sequenced material came from blood. This TCR was recovered from a woman between 18 and 29 years old in good health. The CDR3: CASSEYGQGYWEKLFF. CDR3 bases: TGTGCCAGCAGTGAATATGGGCAGGGATATTGGGAAAAACTGTTTTTT.